The source of this T cell receptor (beta chain) is a study of blood T cells in healthy people across ages. Points from the study as a whole: Naive T cell percentage showed a strong correlation with TCR beta diversity.

With a J-beta primer mix and a sample-barcoded 5' primer, a second PCR ran about 7 to 12 cycles. TCRdb re-called the 5' RACE reads with MiXCR, one entry per CDR3 protein. The sample records around 710,000 distinct CDR3 sequences, roughly 41% being singletons. Germline V CDR1 and CDR2: LGHDT, YNNKEL (reference sequence). The CDR3 loop spans 17 amino acids. V was cut by 1 base and J by 0 bases, with 13 bases left in between. Comments on this clonotype: Its antigen is still unknown.

The rearrangement joins TRBV3-1 to TRBJ2-1; no definite D call. This TCR derives from an older woman in good health. Sequenced sample: blood. CDR3 bases: TGTGCCAGCAGCCAAGCAAGCTCCCCGAGCTCCTACAATGAGCAGTTCTTC. Residues: CASSQASSPSSYNEQFF.